This is a list of T cell receptor beta chains from one sample in a study of CD8 T cells in Susac syndrome. Via MiXCR, TCRdb re-called the immunoSEQ multiplex PCR reads, giving one row per CDR3 protein. In the table there are about 430,000 distinct CDR3 sequences, more than 80% of which are singletons. The material sequenced was CD8+ T cells from PBMCs. The source is a human donor with multiple sclerosis. CDR3s include the opening cysteine and the closing phenylalanine or tryptophan. Fields, in order: clone size, V gene, D gene, J gene, CDR3 DNA, CDR3 protein. The D gene is left open where the match is weak. Rows give clone size only sometimes, using once, few, many, or a class for an expanded clone.

size: NA
V: TRBV20-1
D: NA
J: TRBJ2-7
DNA: TGCAGTGCTAGGGGGAACTACGAGCAGTACTTC
CDR3: CSARGNYEQYF

size: NA
V: TRBV19
D: NA
J: TRBJ1-1
DNA: TGTGCCAGTAGTATGAGGGGCACTGAAGCTTTCTTT
CDR3: CASSMRGTEAFF

size: NA
V: TRBV30
D: NA
J: TRBJ1-1
DNA: TGTGCCTGGAGGGGACCTTCCGACAGACTACTGAACACTGAAGCTTTCTTT
CDR3: CAWRGPSDRLLNTEAFF

size: NA
V: TRBV6-1
D: NA
J: TRBJ2-3
DNA: TGTGCCAGTGGGAGAGTAGATGAGGGCAGATTCACAGATACGCAGTATTTT
CDR3: CASGRVDEGRFTDTQYF

size: NA
V: TRBV5-1
D: TRBD1
J: TRBJ2-7
DNA: TGCGCCAGCAGCTTGGGGCAGGGGGCGACCGAGCAGTACTTC
CDR3: CASSLGQGATEQYF

size: NA
V: TRBV5-1
D: NA
J: TRBJ2-2
DNA: TGCGCCAGCAGCTGGCTGGATACGAACACCGGGGAGCTGTTTTTT
CDR3: CASSWLDTNTGELFF

size: NA
V: TRBV29-1
D: TRBD2
J: TRBJ2-7
DNA: TGCAGCGTTGGGGGACTAGCGGGAGACGAGCAGTACTTC
CDR3: CSVGGLAGDEQYF

size: NA
V: TRBV3-1
D: NA
J: TRBJ1-5
DNA: TGTGCCAGCAGCACGATGGGGCCAGGTCAGCCCCAGCATTTT
CDR3: CASSTMGPGQPQHF

size: NA
V: TRBV4-1
D: TRBD1
J: TRBJ2-7
DNA: TGCGCCAGCAGCCAAGATTCAGGGGGTCCCTCCTACGAGCAGTACTTC
CDR3: CASSQDSGGPSYEQYF

size: NA
V: TRBV27
D: TRBD2
J: TRBJ2-1
DNA: TGTGCCAGCACCCGGGGGGGTAATGAGCAGTTCTTC
CDR3: CASTRGGNEQFF

size: NA
V: TRBV15
D: TRBD1
J: TRBJ2-7
DNA: TGTGCCACCAGCATTAGACAGGGGCCCTCCTACGAGCAGTACTTC
CDR3: CATSIRQGPSYEQYF

size: NA
V: TRBV6-1
D: NA
J: TRBJ2-2
DNA: TGTGCCAGCAGTGAATGGGCACCCACGAACACCGGGGAGCTGTTTTTT
CDR3: CASSEWAPTNTGELFF

size: NA
V: TRBV27
D: TRBD1
J: TRBJ2-3
DNA: TGTGCCAGCGGAAGGACAGGGACCAGGACTAGCACAGATACGCAGTATTTT
CDR3: CASGRTGTRTSTDTQYF

size: NA
V: TRBV3-1
D: NA
J: TRBJ2-2
DNA: TGTGCCAGCAGCCAACGGTGGGGGCAGGAAGGGAACACCGGGGAGCTGTTTTTT
CDR3: CASSQRWGQEGNTGELFF

size: NA
V: TRBV27
D: TRBD2
J: TRBJ2-3
DNA: TGTGCCAGCAGTTCCGGGACTAGCATTACCGATACGCAGTATTTT
CDR3: CASSSGTSITDTQYF

size: NA
V: TRBV12-3/TRBV12-4
D: NA
J: TRBJ1-1
DNA: TGTGCCAGCAGTTTAAACCATGGGTACACTGAAGCTTTCTTT
CDR3: CASSLNHGYTEAFF

size: NA
V: TRBV7-9
D: TRBD1
J: TRBJ1-1
DNA: TGTGCCAGCAGCTCACTCGACAGGGGGGTCACTGAAGCTTTCTTT
CDR3: CASSSLDRGVTEAFF

size: NA
V: TRBV7-9
D: NA
J: TRBJ1-2
DNA: TGTGCCAGCAGCTTACTGACGCGGGAGGCTAACTATGGCTACACCTTC
CDR3: CASSLLTREANYGYTF

size: few
V: TRBV20-1
D: NA
J: TRBJ2-1
DNA: TGCAGTGCTAGAGCGGCGTTAAATTACAATGAGCAGTTCTTC
CDR3: CSARAALNYNEQFF

size: once
V: TRBV7-9
D: NA
J: TRBJ1-4
DNA: TGTGCCAGCAGCTTCCCAGACGGACCACCTAATGAAAAACTGTTTTTT
CDR3: CASSFPDGPPNEKLFF

size: few
V: TRBV6-6
D: TRBD1
J: TRBJ2-5
DNA: TGTGCCAGCAGTTCTCGGGGACAGACACAAGAGACCCAGTACTTC
CDR3: CASSSRGQTQETQYF

size: once
V: TRBV14
D: NA
J: TRBJ2-3
DNA: TGTGCCAGCAGCCAAGTGACAGGTCCTAAAGATACGCAGTATTTT
CDR3: CASSQVTGPKDTQYF